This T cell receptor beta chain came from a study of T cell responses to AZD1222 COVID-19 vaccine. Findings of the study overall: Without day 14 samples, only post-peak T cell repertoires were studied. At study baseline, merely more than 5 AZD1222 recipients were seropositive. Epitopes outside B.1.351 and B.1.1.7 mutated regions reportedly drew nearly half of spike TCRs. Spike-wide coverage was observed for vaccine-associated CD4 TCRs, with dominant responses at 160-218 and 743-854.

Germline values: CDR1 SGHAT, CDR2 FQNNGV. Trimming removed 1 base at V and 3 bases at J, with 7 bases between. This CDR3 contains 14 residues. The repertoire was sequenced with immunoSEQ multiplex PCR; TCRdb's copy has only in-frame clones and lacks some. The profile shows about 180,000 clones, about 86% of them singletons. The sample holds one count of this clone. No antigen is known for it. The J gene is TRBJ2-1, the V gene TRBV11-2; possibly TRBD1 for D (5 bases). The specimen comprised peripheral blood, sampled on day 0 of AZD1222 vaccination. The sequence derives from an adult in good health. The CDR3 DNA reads TGTGCCAGCAGCTTAGTAGGGGACTACAATGAGCAGTTCTTC. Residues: CASSLVGDYNEQFF.